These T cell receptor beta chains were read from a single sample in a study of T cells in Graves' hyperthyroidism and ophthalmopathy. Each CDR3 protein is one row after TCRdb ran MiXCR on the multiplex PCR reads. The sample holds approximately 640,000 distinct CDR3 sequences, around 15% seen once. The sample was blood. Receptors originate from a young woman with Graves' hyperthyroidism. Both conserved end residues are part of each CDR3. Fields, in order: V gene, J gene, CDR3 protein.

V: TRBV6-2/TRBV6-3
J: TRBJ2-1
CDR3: CASTPGTLSSYNEQFF

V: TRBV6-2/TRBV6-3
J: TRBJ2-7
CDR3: CASSSGTSPSSYEQYF

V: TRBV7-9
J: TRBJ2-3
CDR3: CASSLYRLRDGTDTQYF

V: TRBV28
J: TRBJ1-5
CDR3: CASSPPGARPQHF

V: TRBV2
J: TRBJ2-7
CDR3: CASTVTSGDSYEQYF

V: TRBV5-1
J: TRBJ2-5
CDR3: CASSLEVGAAPETQYF

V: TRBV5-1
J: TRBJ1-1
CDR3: CASSLDRARFSEAFF

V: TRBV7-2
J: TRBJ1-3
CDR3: CASSLERSGNTIYF

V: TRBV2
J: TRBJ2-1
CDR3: CASNRREFDEQFF

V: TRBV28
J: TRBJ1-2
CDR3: CASRIIQGARGIYGYTF

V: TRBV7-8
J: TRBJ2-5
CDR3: CASSPPTSSQETQYF

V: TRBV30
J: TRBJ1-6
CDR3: CAWSVRTPGFDNSPLHF

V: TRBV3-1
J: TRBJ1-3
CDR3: CASSQTPANSGNTIYF

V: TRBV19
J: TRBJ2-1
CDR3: CASSIFQGGVNEQFF

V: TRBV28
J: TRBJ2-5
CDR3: CASRVGAEETQYF

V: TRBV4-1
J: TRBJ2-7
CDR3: CASSQEGLADEQYF

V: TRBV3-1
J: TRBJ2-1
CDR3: CASSLLADYNEQFF

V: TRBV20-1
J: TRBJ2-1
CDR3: CSGIQGFRDEQFF

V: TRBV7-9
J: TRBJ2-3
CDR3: CASSARTGGLDTQYF

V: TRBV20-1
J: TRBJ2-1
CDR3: CSARDGGQNNEQFF

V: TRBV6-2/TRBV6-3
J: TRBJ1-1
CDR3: CASRGQGHTEAFF

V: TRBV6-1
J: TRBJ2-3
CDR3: CASSELAGGRDTQYF

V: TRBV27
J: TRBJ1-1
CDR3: CASRNPTGGFTEAFF

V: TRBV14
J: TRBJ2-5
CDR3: CASSQNDYFQETQYF

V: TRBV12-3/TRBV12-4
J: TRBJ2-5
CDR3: CASSAGLGREGRETQYF

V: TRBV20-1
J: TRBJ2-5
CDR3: CSASQDRSATQYF

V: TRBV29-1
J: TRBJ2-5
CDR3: CSVDGGSGQETQYF

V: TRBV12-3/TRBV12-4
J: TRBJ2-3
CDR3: CASSFGSADTQYF

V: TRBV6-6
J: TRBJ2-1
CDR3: CASSYMDRDRTTYNEQFF